A single TCR beta chain is shown here with its context. These data come from a study of T cell changes during pregnancy in multiple sclerosis. Method: immunoSEQ multiplex PCR; TCRdb's copy keeps in-frame clones and lacks some. Found here are more than 80,000 clones, roughly 92% of them singletons; the top ten hold roughly 1.7%. Germline CDR1 and CDR2: SGHVS and FNYEAQ. V lost 9 bases, J lost 1 base, and 12 bases lay in between. The CDR3 totals 13 residues. The sequence was collected from a female donor with multiple sclerosis, enrolled in a pregnancy study. The sequences come from peripheral blood, collected after pregnancy. The chain combines TRBV7-6 with TRBJ2-5, with D hard to call. CDR3: CASTMASQETQYF. The DNA for the CDR3 is TGTGCCAGTACCATGGCTTCCCAAGAGACCCAGTACTTC.